The rows below give T cell receptor beta chains drawn from one sample of a study of T cell responses to AZD1222 COVID-19 vaccine. Clones were sequenced by immunoSEQ multiplex PCR, and TCRdb holds only the in-frame ones, with some missing. The sample gives roughly 180,000 clones, 85% to 95% of which show up once; about 1% is in the top ten. Sequencing used peripheral blood, obtained 28 days after the second dose of the MenACWY control vaccine. The receptors were gathered from an adult who received the MenACWY meningococcal vaccine as a control. Each CDR3 is given with its conserved first and last residue. D genes are given only for firm matches. Size values are once, few and many counts, or a class for expanded clones, and some rows have none.

d_call,clone_size,j_call,v_call,cdr3_nt,cdr3_aa
-,once,TRBJ1-6,TRBV4-3,TGCGCCAGCAGCCAAGGATGGGCTTCACCCCTCCACTTT,CASSQGWASPLHF
-,-,TRBJ2-2,TRBV7-9,TGTGCCAGCAGCTCCAGACCCGCGACAGGGAACACCGGGGAGCTGTTTTTT,CASSSRPATGNTGELFF
-,-,TRBJ1-6,TRBV5-6,TGTGCCAGCAGCTTCGACGGAGGGGGTCCCCTCCACTTT,CASSFDGGGPLHF
-,-,TRBJ2-7,TRBV7-2,TGTGCCAGCAGCTTAGATTTTGGACGCTACGAGCAGTACTTC,CASSLDFGRYEQYF
-,-,TRBJ1-1,TRBV19,TGTGCCAGTAGTATGTTGGGGGGTACTGAAGCTTTCTTT,CASSMLGGTEAFF
-,-,TRBJ2-3,TRBV7-2,TGTGCCAGCAGCTTAGGCCACAGCACAGATACGCAGTATTTT,CASSLGHSTDTQYF
-,-,TRBJ1-5,TRBV9,TGTGCCAGCAGCGTAGGTAAGGTGGGGCAGCCCCAGCATTTT,CASSVGKVGQPQHF
-,once,TRBJ1-2,TRBV19,TGTGCCAGTAGGCCAAGTCATACCTATGGCTACACCTTC,CASRPSHTYGYTF
TRBD1,-,TRBJ1-5,TRBV28,TGTGCCAGCAGTCCGGCGGGCAGGGGGAATCAGCCCCAGCATTTT,CASSPAGRGNQPQHF
-,-,TRBJ2-6,TRBV10-3,TGTGCCGTTCCACGGACCGCAGCCTCTGGGGCCAACGTCCTGACTTTC,CAVPRTAASGANVLTF
TRBD1,-,TRBJ1-5,TRBV28,TGTGCCAGCAGTCCCGGGACAGGGCATCAGCCCCAGCATTTT,CASSPGTGHQPQHF
-,-,TRBJ2-1,TRBV3-1/TRBV3-2,TGTGCCAGCAGCCTTAGACTGGGGCACAATGAGCAGTTCTTC,CASSLRLGHNEQFF
-,-,TRBJ1-1,TRBV18,TGTGCCAGCTCACCACCCCGGGGAGACACTGAAGCTTTCTTT,CASSPPRGDTEAFF
-,once,TRBJ2-2,TRBV7-9,TGTGCCAGCAGCATTCACGGGGGATCCACCGGGGAGCTGTTTTTT,CASSIHGGSTGELFF
-,-,TRBJ2-1,TRBV18,TGTGCCAGCTCACCACTAAAATCCTACAATGAGCAGTTCTTC,CASSPLKSYNEQFF
-,-,TRBJ1-2,TRBV29-1,TGCAGCGTTGGTAGGCAGGACGGCGACTATGGCTACACCTTC,CSVGRQDGDYGYTF
TRBD1,-,TRBJ1-4,TRBV30,TGTGCCTGGAGGAGAACCGGGACAGGGGGCGAAAAACTGTTTTTT,CAWRRTGTGGEKLFF
-,-,TRBJ1-6,TRBV3-1/TRBV3-2,TGTGCCAGCAGCAATGGAGTACGCAATTCACCCCTCCACTTT,CASSNGVRNSPLHF
-,-,TRBJ2-1,TRBV5-6,TGTGCCAGCAGCCCAAGTCCTGAGGGCGATGAGCAGTTCTTC,CASSPSPEGDEQFF
TRBD1,-,TRBJ1-6,TRBV29-1,TGCAGCGTTGGACAGGGGGCTGATTCACCCCTCCACTTT,CSVGQGADSPLHF
TRBD1,few,TRBJ2-7,TRBV6-5,TGTGCCAGCAGTTATGGGGACAGGGGCATCTACGAGCAGTACTTC,CASSYGDRGIYEQYF
-,-,TRBJ1-4,TRBV7-8,TGTGCCAGCAGCCCGCACCGAACTAATGAAAAACTGTTTTTT,CASSPHRTNEKLFF
TRBD1,-,TRBJ2-2,TRBV7-9,TGTGCCAGCCTTTGGACAGGGGAAACCGGGGAGCTGTTTTTT,CASLWTGETGELFF
-,-,TRBJ1-5,TRBV7-2,TGTGCCAGCAGCTTAGATCGGGTCCAGCCCCAGCATTTT,CASSLDRVQPQHF
TRBD1,-,TRBJ2-7,TRBV19,TGTGCCAGTAGTCCGGGACAGGGCATCTACGAGCAGTACTTC,CASSPGQGIYEQYF
-,once,TRBJ2-1,TRBV10-1,TGCGCCAGCAGTGAGTCGCTAGGTAAATACAATGAGCAGTTCTTC,CASSESLGKYNEQFF
-,-,TRBJ1-6,TRBV5-1,TGCGCCAGCATGGGAGGGGAGGTAGTCTCACCCCTCCACTTT,CASMGGEVVSPLHF
-,-,TRBJ1-2,TRBV19,TGTGCCAGTAGTATGATGGGAGACGGGGGCTACACCTTC,CASSMMGDGGYTF
TRBD1,-,TRBJ1-1,TRBV19,TGTGCCAGTAGTCTCGGGACAGGGCTGAACACTGAAGCTTTCTTT,CASSLGTGLNTEAFF
-,-,TRBJ2-3,TRBV13,TGTGCCAGCAGAATTCGACAGACAGATACGCAGTATTTT,CASRIRQTDTQYF
-,-,TRBJ1-2,TRBV28,TGTGCCAGCAGTGTCTTGGCGGAGGCCTATGGCTACACCTTC,CASSVLAEAYGYTF
TRBD2,-,TRBJ2-1,TRBV11-2,TGTGCCAGCAGACCAAGCGGGGGGGCGGGCAATGAGCAGTTCTTC,CASRPSGGAGNEQFF
-,-,TRBJ1-3,TRBV30,TGTGCCTGGAGTCGACAGGTCTCTGGAAACACCATATATTTT,CAWSRQVSGNTIYF
TRBD1,-,TRBJ1-2,TRBV28,TGTGCCAGCAGTACAGGGGACTATGGCTACACCTTC,CASSTGDYGYTF
TRBD1,-,TRBJ2-3,TRBV6-1,TGTGCCAGCAGTGAATTGGGACAGGGGACAGATACGCAGTATTTT,CASSELGQGTDTQYF
-,-,TRBJ1-2,TRBV7-2,TGTGCCAGCAGCTTAGAGGGCAACTATGGCTACACCTTC,CASSLEGNYGYTF
-,-,TRBJ1-1,TRBV7-2,TGTGCCAGCAGCTCTCAGGGTTATACTGAAGCTTTCTTT,CASSSQGYTEAFF
-,-,TRBJ1-4,TRBV7-2,TGTGCCAGCAGCCCGGGCGGCGAAAAACTGTTTTTT,CASSPGGEKLFF